This TCR beta chain was sequenced for a study of early T cells in non-severe SARS-CoV-2 infection. Study overall: Alpha and beta chains were unpaired, from unsorted whole-blood bulk RNA.

General observations from the study: Matching results from VDJdb favored anti-spike CD8 responses, leaving private and CD4 specificities undetected.

J gave up 5 bases and V 4 bases, and 11 bases lay outside the gene matches. The CDR3 consists of 16 residues. Germline V lookup: CDR1 SGHTA, CDR2 FQGTGA. Each single cDNA molecule received a unique molecular identifier. TCRdb reprocessed the 5' RACE reads via MiXCR and lists one record per CDR3 protein. This sample carries some 66,000 distinct CDR3 sequences, roughly 9.1% of them seen once, and the ten largest clones take roughly 3.2%. This clonotype was recorded many times. Antigen specificity is unknown. This chain links TRBV7-3 with TRBJ2-5; 9 bases map to TRBD2. The origin of this receptor is an adult who was a healthcare worker with PCR-confirmed SARS-CoV-2 infection or an uninfected control (not recorded which). Sequenced input: whole blood. CDR3 in amino acids: CASSSGAGGTGETQYF. The CDR3 DNA is TGTGCCAGCAGCTCCGGAGCGGGAGGAACGGGGGAGACCCAGTACTTC.